The clone carrying this T cell receptor (beta chain) was seen a handful of times. Its cognate antigen is unknown. CDR1 and CDR2 (germline): MDHEN, SYDVKM. The CDR3 runs to 14 residues. Trimming shortened V by 5 bases and J by 2 bases, and 12 bases separated the two germline ends. This record belongs to a study of early T cells in non-severe SARS-CoV-2 infection. Across the whole study: Whole-blood bulk RNA, unsorted, was sequenced, and chains were unpaired. Broader study findings: VDJdb matching, biased toward anti-spike CD8 responses, missed private and CD4 specificities.

The library protocol tagged individual cDNA molecules with unique molecular identifiers. TCRdb reanalysed the 5' RACE reads using MiXCR and keeps one entry per CDR3 protein. The data show some 61,000 distinct CDR3 sequences, with over 10% seen just once and roughly 8.3% held by the top ten. The chain is built from TRBV28 and TRBJ1-2; weak D call: TRBD1 (6 bases). This clonotype was sampled from an adult who was a healthcare worker with PCR-confirmed SARS-CoV-2 infection or an uninfected control (not recorded which). Input material: whole blood. In DNA form, the CDR3 reads TGTGCCAGCAGTCTAACGGACAGCAACTATGGCTACACCTTC. Translated: CASSLTDSNYGYTF.